Listed here are 21 T cell receptor beta chains from one sample, sequenced in a study of blood T cells in healthy people across ages. Using a J-beta primer mix together with a sample-barcoded 5' primer, a second PCR was run for about 6 to 11 cycles. TCRdb analysed the 5' RACE reads with MiXCR anew, one entry per CDR3 protein. The data contain hundreds of thousands of distinct CDR3 sequences, about 55% of them singletons. The sequenced sample consisted of blood. These receptors all come from a man older than 75 in good health.

CDR3 loop: CASSEPLNYGYTF. Written as DNA, the CDR3 is TGCGCCAGCAGTGAGCCCCTTAACTATGGCTACACCTTC. V and J are TRBV10-2 and TRBJ1-2; no firm D call. This CDR3 has 13 residues. Looked up from germline, CDR1 is WSHSY and CDR2 is SAAADI. V was clipped by 2 bases and J by 1 base, with 5 bases between them.

V gene TRBV18 combines with J gene TRBJ2-1, with D possibly matching TRBD2 (6 bases). CDR1 KGHSH and CDR2 LQKENI come from the germline V gene. The CDR3 sequence is 19 residues long. Trimming cost V 0 bases and J 6 bases, with 24 bases left between them. The CDR3 bases are TGTGCCAGCTCACCACCGAGGAGGGAATCTCCTACAATGAGCAATGAGCAGTTCTTC. As protein: CASSPPRRESPTMSNEQFF.

The chain uses TRBV12-3 or TRBV12-4 and TRBJ2-5; 7 nucleotides match TRBD2. V dropped 3 bases and J dropped 6; count of bases not matched to a gene: 7. This CDR3 comprises 14 residues. DNA of the CDR3: TGTGCCAGCAGTTTGGGAGGGAATCAAAAGACCCAGTACTTC. This translates into CASSLGGNQKTQYF.

The gene calls are TRBV7-2 and TRBJ2-7; TRBD2 might be the D (6 bases). CDR1 and CDR2 (germline): SGHTA, FQGNSA. The length of the CDR3 is 18 residues. Trimming took 2 bases from V and 2 from J, leaving 22 bases between them. The CDR3 reads CASSLRLTLAPGAYEQYF. In nucleotides, the CDR3 is TGTGCCAGCAGCTTAAGACTAACTCTAGCTCCGGGGGCCTACGAGCAGTACTTC.

V is TRBV7-2 and J is TRBJ2-1; 10 bases are a match to TRBD2. The DNA matches TRBJ2-7 better at its end, which makes the J call doubtful. Germline CDR1 reads SGHTA; CDR2 reads FQGNSA. The CDR3 covers 18 residues. The CDR3 is CASSSSGSGSSSYNEQYF. CDR3 nucleotides: TGTGCCAGCAGCTCTAGCGGGAGTGGTTCGAGCTCCTACAATGAGCAGTACTTC.

The chain has TRBV6-1 and TRBJ2-7; 10 nucleotides match TRBD1. The DNA matches TRBJ2-4 better at its end, which makes the J call doubtful. CDR1 is MNHNS and CDR2 is SASEGT in the germline V gene. The CDR3 totals 15 residues. CDR3 sequence (DNA): TGTGCCAGCAGACCCCGGGACAGGGGAAGGGACATTCAGTACTTC. Its protein is CASRPRDRGRDIQYF.

This clonotype was found a few times. The CDR3 region is CSANGQWGGHNEQFF. CDR3 nucleotide sequence: TGCAGTGCTAACGGACAGTGGGGAGGACACAATGAGCAGTTCTTC. The chain employs TRBV20-1 and TRBJ2-1, with D perhaps given as TRBD1 or TRBD2 (6 bases each). CDR1 and CDR2 (germline): DFQATT, SNEGSKA (reference sequence). This CDR3 comprises 15 residues. Trimming cost V 4 bases and J 5 bases, with 18 bases left between them.

This chain uses TRBV7-9 with TRBJ1-1; the match to TRBD1 covers 8 bases. CDR3 size: 12 residues. The V segment lost 2 bases and the J segment 8 bases; nucleotides outside the gene matches: 1. Per the germline V gene, CDR1 is SEHNR and CDR2 is FQNEAQ (reference sequence). The CDR3 coding sequence is TGTGCCAGCAGCTTAAGGGACAGGGAAGCTTTCTTT. It is translated as CASSLRDREAFF. The variable domain in full, with the rest retrieved from reference TRBV7-9 and TRBJ1-1, is DTGVSQNPRHKITKRGQNVTFRCDPISEHNRLYWYRQTLGQGPEFLTYFQNEAQLEKSRLLSDRFSAERPKGSFSTLEIQRTEQGDSAMYLCASSLRDREAFFGQGTRLTVV.

The chain uses TRBV18 and TRBJ1-6, with a tentative D call TRBD1 (6 bases). This CDR3 spans 14 amino acids. CDR1 and CDR2 (germline): KGHSH, LQKENI. The V and J ends lost 2 bases and 8 bases respectively, with 10 bases between them. The CDR3, as DNA: TGTGCCAGCTCACCATCCCCAGGGGATTCACCCCTCCACTTT. Amino acid sequence: CASSPSPGDSPLHF.

The chain recombines TRBV15 with TRBJ2-3; the D gene is possibly TRBD1 (5 bases). Germline V lookup: CDR1 LNHNV, CDR2 YYDKDF (reference sequence). The CDR3 runs to 15 residues. V was cut by 4 bases and J by 2 bases, with 13 bases left in between. For the CDR3, the DNA is TGTGCCACCAGCACCCCAAGGGGCTACACAGATACGCAGTATTTT. This sequence encodes CATSTPRGYTDTQYF.

This rearrangement joins TRBV28 to TRBJ2-1, with a possible D match to TRBD1 (5 bases). Judging by the DNA end, TRBJ2-7 fits better; the J call may be wrong. This CDR3 contains 14 residues. Germline values: CDR1 MDHEN, CDR2 SYDVKM. The DNA of the CDR3 is TGTGCCAGCAGTTCCCCAGGGCTTACCTACGAGCAGTACTTC. This encodes CASSSPGLTYEQYF.

This clonotype appeared a few times. The chain joins TRBV6-5 to TRBJ1-2, with D perhaps matching TRBD1 (5 bases). The V gene's germline CDR1 is MNHEY and CDR2 SVGAGI. Trimming removed 6 bases at V and 7 bases at J, with 9 bases between. The CDR3 has 11 residues. CDR3 sequence reads: CASREGAGYTF. The CDR3 coding sequence is TGTGCCAGCAGGGAAGGGGCTGGCTACACCTTC.

This rearrangement joins TRBV24-1 to TRBJ2-5; 15 positions agree with TRBD2. From germline, CDR1 is KGHDR and CDR2 SFDVKD. This CDR3 comprises 17 residues. J gave up 4 bases and V 4 bases, and 6 bases lay outside the gene matches. CDR3 sequence: CATSDPGTSGRRETQYF. CDR3 DNA: TGTGCCACCAGTGACCCCGGGACTAGCGGGAGGAGAGAGACCCAGTACTTC.

The chain joins TRBV12-3 or TRBV12-4 to TRBJ2-7; 7 bases agree with TRBD1. Trimming cost V 5 bases and J 9 bases; bases outside gene matches: 4. The CDR3 consists of 11 residues. The CDR3 sequence is CASSQGDGQYF. For the CDR3, the DNA is TGTGCCAGCAGTCAGGGGGATGGGCAGTACTTC.

The genes are TRBV29-1 and TRBJ2-1, with TRBD2 identical over 7 bases. This CDR3 has 13 residues. CDR1 is SQVTM and CDR2 is ANQGSEA in the germline V gene. The junction had 7 bases not matched to a gene; V was cut back by 7 bases and J by 4 bases. In nucleotides, the CDR3 is TGCAGCGCTTTAGCGGGCCGATACAATGAGCAGTTCTTC. The encoded protein is CSALAGRYNEQFF.

J is TRBJ2-3 and V is TRBV5-1, with D unclear. V lost 0 bases to trimming and J lost 14 bases, with 25 bases between them. This CDR3 has 16 residues. Germline values: CDR1 SGHRS, CDR2 YFSETQ. CDR3 sequence reads: CASSLVTATEHRYAYF. DNA of the CDR3: TGCGCCAGCAGCTTGGTGACGGCAACCGAGCACAGATACGCGTATTTT.

The chain carries TRBV18 and TRBJ1-1, with no clear D. The CDR3 length is 14 residues. CDR1 and CDR2 from the germline V gene are KGHSH and LQKENI. V was pared by 2 bases and J by 4 bases, with 11 bases between. CDR3 nucleotide sequence: TGTGCCAGCTCACCAACCCGGGCGGGCACTGAAGCTTTCTTT. It translates to CASSPTRAGTEAFF.

The chain carries TRBV2 and TRBJ1-5; D is unclear. The CDR3 has 17 amino acids. Trimming took 0 bases from V and 3 from J, leaving 15 bases between them. CDR1 and CDR2 from the germline V gene are SNHLY and FYNNEI. The DNA for the CDR3 is TGTGCCAGCAGTGAAGCCGCCGATGGACTGCTCAATCAGCCCCAGCATTTT. It translates to CASSEAADGLLNQPQHF.

This sequence joins TRBV5-1 and TRBJ2-1, with a possible D match to TRBD2 (5 bases). The DNA end is a closer match to TRBJ2-7, so the J assignment may be wrong. The CDR3 is made up of 16 amino acids. The germline gives CDR1 SGHRS, CDR2 YFSETQ. The CDR3 region has the DNA TGCGCCAGCAGCTTGGACGCGGGCTTATCCTACAATGAGCAGTACTTC. Translation gives CASSLDAGLSYNEQYF.

This clonotype has only a few counts. The V and J genes are TRBV6-1 and TRBJ1-5; the D is unclear. The germline V gene encodes CDR1 MNHNS and CDR2 SASEGT. CDR3 length: 12 amino acids. V gave up 8 bases and J gave up 0 bases, with 5 bases separating them. DNA for the CDR3: TGTGCCAGCGGAAATAGCAATCAGCCCCAGCATTTT. Protein: CASGNSNQPQHF.

V usage is TRBV28 and J usage is TRBJ2-7; 12 positions agree with TRBD2. This CDR3 is 13 amino acids long. V shed 8 bases and J 4 bases; nucleotides not matched to a gene: 3. CDR1 and CDR2 (germline): MDHEN, SYDVKM. The CDR3 nucleotides are TGTGCCAGCTGGACTAGCGGGATTTACGAGCAGTACTTC. Protein sequence: CASWTSGIYEQYF.